The clone carrying this TCR beta chain has at least ten counts. Its antigen is currently unknown. This entry belongs to a study of T cell repertoires in cytomegalovirus infection. About the study: From public TCR beta signatures came an indication of both CMV infection and matching HLA type. General study findings and limits: The study identified carriers of CMV plus the relevant HLA from cumulative public TCR beta family frequency. HLA-C-restricted TCR beta clonotypes specific for CMV led the ex vivo response.

From the reads, TCRdb called clonotypes with MiXCR, one entry per CDR3 protein. The sample yields about 680,000 distinct CDR3 sequences, 24% seen once. The V and J ends lost 4 bases and 7 bases respectively, with 16 bases between them. The CDR3 has 14 residues. From germline, CDR1 is SGHVS and CDR2 FQNEAQ. Sequenced: CD8+ T cells from PBMCs. The chain couples TRBV7-8 to TRBJ1-1; the D is unclear. The sequence came from a human donor in good health (CMV status not recorded). Some clones in this sample may be carry-over from other donors' samples. The CDR3 bases are TGTGCCAGCAGCTCCGCCGGGTCGATCTTTGAAGCTTTCTTT. It codes for CASSSAGSIFEAFF.